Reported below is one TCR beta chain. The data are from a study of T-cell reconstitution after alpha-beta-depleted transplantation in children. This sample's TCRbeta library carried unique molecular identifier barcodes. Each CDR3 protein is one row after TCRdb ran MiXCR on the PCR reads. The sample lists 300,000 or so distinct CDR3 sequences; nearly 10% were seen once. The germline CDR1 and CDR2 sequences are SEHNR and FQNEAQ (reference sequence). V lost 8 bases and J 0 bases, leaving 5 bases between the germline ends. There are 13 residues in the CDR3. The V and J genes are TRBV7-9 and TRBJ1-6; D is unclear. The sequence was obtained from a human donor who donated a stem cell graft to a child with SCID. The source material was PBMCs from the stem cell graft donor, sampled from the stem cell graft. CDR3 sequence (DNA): TGTGCCAGCGAGAGCTCCTATAATTCACCCCTCCACTTT. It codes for CASESSYNSPLHF.